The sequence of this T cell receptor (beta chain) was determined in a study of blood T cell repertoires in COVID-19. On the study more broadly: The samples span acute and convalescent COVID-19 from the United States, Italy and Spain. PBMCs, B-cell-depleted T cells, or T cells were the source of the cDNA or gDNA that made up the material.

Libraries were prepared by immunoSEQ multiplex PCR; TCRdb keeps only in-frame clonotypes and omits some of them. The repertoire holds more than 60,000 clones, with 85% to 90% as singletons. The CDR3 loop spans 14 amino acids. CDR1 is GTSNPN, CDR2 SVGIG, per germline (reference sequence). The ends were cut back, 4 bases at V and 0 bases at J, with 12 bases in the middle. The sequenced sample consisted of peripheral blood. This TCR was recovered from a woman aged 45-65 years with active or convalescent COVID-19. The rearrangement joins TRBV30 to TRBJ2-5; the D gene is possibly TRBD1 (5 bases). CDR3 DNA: TGTGCCTGGATACCTTCGACAGACCAAGAGACCCAGTACTTC. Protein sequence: CAWIPSTDQETQYF. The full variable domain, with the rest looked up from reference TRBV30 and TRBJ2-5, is SQTIHQWPATLVQPVGSPLSLECTVEGTSNPNLYWYRQAAGRGLQLLFYSVGIGQISSEVPQNLSASRPQDRQFILSSKKLLLSDSGFYLCAWIPSTDQETQYFGPGTRLLVL.